The 10 T cell receptor beta chains listed next were all sequenced from one sample in a study of T cell changes during pregnancy in multiple sclerosis. Data came from immunoSEQ multiplex PCR; TCRdb stores just in-frame clones and leaves some out. The sample holds tens of thousands of clones, about 90% seen once. The sample in question was peripheral blood, obtained before pregnancy. The receptor source for this set is a female donor with multiple sclerosis, enrolled in a pregnancy study.

Of note for this clone: Relative to the germline gene, one junction end is altered; a read error may explain this. The rearrangement joins TRBV6-5 to TRBJ1-1; TRBD1 matches 8 bases. The CDR3 is 13 amino acids. Germline CDR1 reads MNHEY; CDR2 reads SVGAGI. CDR3 loop: CASSYGKRQGSVF. The CDR3 nucleotides are TGTGCCAGCAGTTACGGGAAGAGACAGGGGTCCGTTTTT.

This clone has just one count. The rearrangement uses TRBV28 and TRBJ1-2; 7 bases agree with TRBD1. Germline V CDR1 and CDR2: MDHEN, SYDVKM. J was trimmed by 0 bases and V by 6 bases; bases with no gene match: 7. The CDR3 runs to 15 residues. DNA of the CDR3: TGTGCCAGCAGAACTGGGACAGTTACTAACTATGGCTACACCTTC. Its translation is CASRTGTVTNYGYTF.

Worth noting for this clone: Other DNA sequences in this sample translate to the same CDR3. The J gene is TRBJ2-7, the V gene TRBV30, with a weak D call TRBD1 (6 bases). Per the germline V gene, CDR1 is GTSNPN and CDR2 is SVGIG (reference sequence). CDR3 size: 12 residues. V lost 1 base and J lost 7, with 11 bases in between. CDR3 in amino acids: CAWSEVGAEQYF. CDR3 coding DNA: TGTGCCTGGAGTGAGGTGGGGGCAGAGCAGTACTTC.

This CDR3 is CASSVGDSGEQFF. The CDR3 coding sequence is TGTGCCAGCAGCGTAGGGGACTCAGGTGAGCAGTTCTTC. The chain is built from TRBV9 and TRBJ2-1, with a possible D match to TRBD2 (6 bases). The length of the CDR3 is 13 residues. Per germline, CDR1 SGDLS and CDR2 YYNGEE. The V end was cut by 0 bases, the J end by 9 bases, with 10 bases between.

This chain connects TRBV27 to TRBJ2-6; TRBD2 is a possible D gene (7 bases). CDR1 is MNHEY and CDR2 is SMNVEV in the germline V gene (reference sequence). Trimming removed 1 base from V and 4 bases from J, with 11 bases in between. The CDR3 has 16 residues. CDR3: CASSLYGGLGANVLTF. The CDR3 DNA sequence: TGTGCCAGCAGTTTATACGGGGGGCTCGGGGCCAACGTCCTGACTTTC.

The rearrangement uses TRBV2 and TRBJ2-5, with 11 bases fitting TRBD1. V trimming: 2 bases; J trimming: 4 bases; junction bases outside the gene matches: 6. CDR1 is SNHLY and CDR2 is FYNNEI in the germline V gene. The CDR3 runs to 16 residues. The CDR3 is CASSEIGTGGRETQYF. The CDR3 DNA sequence: TGTGCCAGCAGTGAAATCGGGACAGGGGGACGAGAGACCCAGTACTTC.

This chain connects TRBV5-4 to TRBJ2-5; TRBD1 agrees at 8 bases. Trimming took 3 bases from V and 5 from J; bases not matched to a gene: 9. Germline loops: CDR1 SGHNT, CDR2 YYREEE (reference sequence). This CDR3 has 15 amino acids. The CDR3 reads CASSSAAGGRETQYF. The DNA of the CDR3 is TGTGCCAGCAGCTCGGCGGCAGGGGGCAGGGAGACCCAGTACTTC.

The chain links TRBV6-5 to TRBJ1-2; TRBD1 matches at 7 bases. CDR3 length: 14 amino acids. Per germline, CDR1 MNHEY and CDR2 SVGAGI. Trimming removed 7 bases from V and 8 bases from J; junction bases left unmatched: 13. The CDR3, as DNA: TGTGCCAGCATCCCAGCGGACAGGATGAACGGCTACACCTTC. This gives the protein CASIPADRMNGYTF.

V and J are TRBV7-3 and TRBJ1-4; perhaps TRBD1 as D (6 bases). The CDR3 loop spans 14 amino acids. V was pared by 5 bases and J by 5 bases, with 12 bases between. CDR1 and CDR2 (germline): SGHTA, FQGTGA. The CDR3 DNA sequence: TGTGCCAGCAGCCAAGGGGGGGCGAATGAAAAACTGTTTTTT. Its protein is CASSQGGANEKLFF.

This rearrangement joins TRBV6-1 to TRBJ2-3, with a tentative D call TRBD2 (6 bases). The V end was cut by 4 bases, the J end by 1 base, with 9 bases between. The CDR3 has 14 amino acids. The germline V gene has CDR1 MNHNS and CDR2 SASEGT. The CDR3, as DNA: TGTGCCAGCAGTGCACGGAGGGGCACAGATACGCAGTATTTT. Its translation: CASSARRGTDTQYF.